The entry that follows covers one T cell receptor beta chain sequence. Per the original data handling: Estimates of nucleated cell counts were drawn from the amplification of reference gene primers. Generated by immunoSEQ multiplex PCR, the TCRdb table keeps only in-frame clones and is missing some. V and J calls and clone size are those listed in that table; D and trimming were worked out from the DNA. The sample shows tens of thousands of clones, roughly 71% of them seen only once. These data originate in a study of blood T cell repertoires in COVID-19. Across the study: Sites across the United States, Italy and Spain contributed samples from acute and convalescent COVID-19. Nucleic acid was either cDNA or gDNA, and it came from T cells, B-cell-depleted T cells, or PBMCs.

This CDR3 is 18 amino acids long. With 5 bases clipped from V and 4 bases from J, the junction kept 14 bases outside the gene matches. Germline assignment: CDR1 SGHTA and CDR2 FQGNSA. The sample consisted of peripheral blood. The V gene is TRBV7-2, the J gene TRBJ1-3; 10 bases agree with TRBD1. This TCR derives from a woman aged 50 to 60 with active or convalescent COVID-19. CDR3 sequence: CASSLNSGQGGSGNTIYF. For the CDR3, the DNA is TGTGCCAGCAGCCTTAACTCCGGACAGGGGGGTTCGGGAAACACCATATATTTT. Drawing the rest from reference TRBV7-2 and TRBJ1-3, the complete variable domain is GAGVSQSPSNKVTEKGKDVELRCDPISGHTALYWYRQSLGQGLEFLIYFQGNSAPDKSGLPSDRFSAERTGGSVSTLTIQRTQQEDSAVYLCASSLNSGQGGSGNTIYFGEGSWLTVV.